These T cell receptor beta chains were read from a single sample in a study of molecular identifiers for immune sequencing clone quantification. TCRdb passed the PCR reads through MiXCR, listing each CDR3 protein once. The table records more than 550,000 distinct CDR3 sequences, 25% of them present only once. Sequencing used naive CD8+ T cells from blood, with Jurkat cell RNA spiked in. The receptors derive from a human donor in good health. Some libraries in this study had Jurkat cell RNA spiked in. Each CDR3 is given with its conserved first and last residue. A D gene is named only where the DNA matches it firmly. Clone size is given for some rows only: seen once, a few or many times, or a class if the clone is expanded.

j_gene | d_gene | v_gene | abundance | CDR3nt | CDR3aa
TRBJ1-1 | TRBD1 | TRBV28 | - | TGTGCCAGCAGCCCTACCCCAGGGACAGTCAGCACTGAAGCTTTCTTT | CASSPTPGTVSTEAFF
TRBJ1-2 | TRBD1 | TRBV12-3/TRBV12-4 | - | TGTGCCAGCAGCCCGCCGGGACAGGAATACGGCTACACCTTC | CASSPPGQEYGYTF
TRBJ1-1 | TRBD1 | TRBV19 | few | TGTGCCAGTAGTACGACAGGGGGCAACACTGAAGCTTTCTTT | CASSTTGGNTEAFF
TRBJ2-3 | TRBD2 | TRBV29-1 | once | TGCAGTGTTGAAGATCGCGGGGGGAGAAGCACAGATACGCAGTATTTT | CSVEDRGGRSTDTQYF
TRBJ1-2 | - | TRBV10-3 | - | TGTGCCATCAGTGAGTCCCCTCAAGCTATTGGCTACACCTTC | CAISESPQAIGYTF
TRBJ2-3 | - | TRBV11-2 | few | TGTGCCAGCAGCCCTATCAGCCATCCCGGCACCACAGATACGCAGTATTTT | CASSPISHPGTTDTQYF
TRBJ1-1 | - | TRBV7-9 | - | TGTGCCAGCAGTTTAAACTCGGGTTCCACTGAAGCTTTCTTT | CASSLNSGSTEAFF
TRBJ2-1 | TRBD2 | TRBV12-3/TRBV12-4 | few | TGTGCCAGCAGTTTAGGGCTAGCGGGAGGGAGGGGGGACTACAATGAGCAGTTCTTC | CASSLGLAGGRGDYNEQFF
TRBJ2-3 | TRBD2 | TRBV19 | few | TGTGCCAGTAGGGACGGACTAGCTTACACAGATACGCAGTATTTT | CASRDGLAYTDTQYF
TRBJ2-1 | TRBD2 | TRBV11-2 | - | TGTGCCAGCAGCTTAGATATTACTAGCGTCTACAATGAGCAGTTCTTC | CASSLDITSVYNEQFF